The next 10 T cell receptor beta chains were all read from a single sample in a study of blood T cell repertoires in COVID-19. The assay was immunoSEQ multiplex PCR, and TCRdb's table has in-frame clones only and misses some. This table holds roughly 200,000 clones, roughly 91% found once. Sequences were obtained from PBMCs or T cells enriched from blood (not recorded which). The receptors come from a woman aged 30 to 39 with acute COVID-19.

The chain employs TRBV7-9 and TRBJ1-5, with D perhaps matching TRBD1 (5 bases). Germline V gene data show CDR1 as SEHNR and CDR2 as FQNEAQ (reference sequence). V shed 5 bases and J shed 7 bases, with 12 bases lying between them. The CDR3 runs to 13 residues. Written as DNA, the CDR3 is TGTGCCAGCAGCCCGGGGGGGAAGCAGCCCCAGCATTTT. The encoded protein is CASSPGGKQPQHF.

The J gene is TRBJ2-7, the V gene TRBV25-1; a weak D match, TRBD2 (6 bases). Germline lookup yields CDR1 MGHDK and CDR2 SYGVNS. The CDR3 is made up of 15 amino acids. V lost 1 base, J lost 3 bases, and 13 bases lay in between. The CDR3 here is CASSESEGWGYEQYF. CDR3 DNA sequence: TGTGCCAGCAGTGAATCGGAGGGTTGGGGCTACGAGCAGTACTTC.

The chain carries TRBV5-1 and TRBJ2-1, with 12 positions matching TRBD2. The CDR3 runs to 17 residues. The junction had 7 bases not matched to a gene; V was cut back by 2 bases and J by 4 bases. Germline V lookup: CDR1 SGHRS, CDR2 YFSETQ. CDR3 DNA: TGCGCCAGCAGCTTCCGACTAGCGGGGGCCCCTTACAATGAGCAGTTCTTC. Encoded protein: CASSFRLAGAPYNEQFF.

This sequence joins TRBV10-3 and TRBJ1-6, with a tentative D call TRBD1 (5 bases). This CDR3 contains 13 residues. Germline V gives CDR1 ENHRY, CDR2 SYGVKD. V was pared by 2 bases and J by 9 bases, with 8 bases between. Here the CDR3 reads CAISENRGSPLHF. CDR3 nucleotides: TGTGCCATCAGTGAGAATAGGGGTTCACCCCTCCACTTT.

The chain couples TRBV27 to TRBJ1-1; D perhaps matches TRBD1 (6 bases). This CDR3 comprises 14 residues. V lost 2 bases and J 1 base, leaving 8 bases between the germline ends. Germline loops: CDR1 MNHEY, CDR2 SMNVEV (reference sequence). CDR3 protein: CASSLARGNTEAFF. The CDR3 DNA sequence: TGTGCCAGCAGTTTAGCCAGGGGGAACACTGAAGCTTTCTTT.

V is TRBV7-3 and J is TRBJ2-2; 7 nucleotides line up with TRBD2. The CDR3 sequence is 16 residues long. With V trimmed by 7 bases and J by 4 bases, 12 bases remained unmatched. Germline loops: CDR1 SGHTA, CDR2 FQGTGA. CDR3 nucleotides: TGTGCCAGCACCGCTTTGGAGCGGGGCCTCACCGGGGAGCTGTTTTTT. This encodes CASTALERGLTGELFF.

The rearrangement links TRBV2 to TRBJ1-2; TRBD1 is a possible D gene (6 bases). V lost 5 bases to trimming and J lost 4 bases, with 17 bases between them. The CDR3 length is 15 residues. The germline V gene encodes CDR1 SNHLY and CDR2 FYNNEI. Written as DNA, the CDR3 is TGTGCCAGCAGTAGCCGGACAGATCGGACCTATGGCTACACCTTC. Protein product: CASSSRTDRTYGYTF.

The chain employs TRBV24-1 and TRBJ2-2, with D tentatively TRBD1 (6 bases). This CDR3 has 16 residues. V lost 1 base to trimming and J lost 4 bases, with 12 bases between them. Germline V lookup: CDR1 KGHDR, CDR2 SFDVKD. The CDR3 region has the DNA TGTGCCACCAGTGATTTTCAGGGGACACCCACCGGGGAGCTGTTTTTT. Residues: CATSDFQGTPTGELFF.

The V and J genes are TRBV7-6 and TRBJ2-3; 7 bases align to TRBD2. Germline lookup yields CDR1 SGHVS and CDR2 FNYEAQ. CDR3 size: 15 residues. Trimming removed 6 bases from V and 0 bases from J; junction bases left unmatched: 6. The CDR3 DNA is TGTGCCAGCAGAGCGGGACGCCAGAGCACAGATACGCAGTATTTT. It yields the protein CASRAGRQSTDTQYF.

This sequence joins TRBV10-2 and TRBJ1-6; the D gene is possibly TRBD1 (5 bases). Germline V gene lookup returns CDR1 WSHSY and CDR2 SAAADI. The V end lost 6 bases, the J end lost 1 base, and 13 bases lay between the germline ends. This CDR3 spans 16 amino acids. The CDR3 DNA reads TGCGCCAGCAGCTTGGACATTGGATCCTATAATTCACCCCTCCACTTT. Encoded protein: CASSLDIGSYNSPLHF.